Following are 30 T cell receptor beta chains from one sample sequenced in a study of blood T cells in healthy people across ages (dated by TCRdb to the mid-2010s). Library preparation was by 5' RACE. TCRdb lists the instrument as Illumina HiSeq 2500. A second about 7 to 11 cycle PCR used a sample-barcoded 5' primer and a J-beta primer mix. TCRdb redid the processing of the public reads, applying fastp at Q25 and MiXCR, and retained in-frame beta chains. Merged by CDR3 protein, the rows form single entries marked with the most common genes and DNA. Within this sample are 550,000 to 700,000 distinct CDR3 sequences, with 27% of them counted one time only. The ten top clones hold around a sixth of the sample. Sequenced material: blood. All receptors derive from a woman in her 70s in good health.

This clonotype has more than one count but fewer than ten. The CDR3 carries no conserved terminal phenylalanine or tryptophan, so it likely arises from a read error. The chain couples TRBV7-2 to TRBJ1-1; 8 nucleotides align to TRBD1. The V gene end was trimmed by 0 bases and the J gene end by 5 bases; junction bases not matched to a gene: 2. This CDR3 spans 14 amino acids. Germline CDR1 SGHTA, CDR2 FQGNSA. CDR3: CASSLAQGATEAFS. As DNA, the CDR3 is TGTGCCAGCAGCTTAGCCCAGGGGGCAACTGAAGCTTTCTCT.

Notes on this clonotype: One end of the junction fails to match germline, which may point to a read error. The gene calls are TRBV27 and TRBJ2-7; unclear D gene. In germline, CDR1 is MNHEY, CDR2 SMNVEV (reference sequence). This CDR3 region has 12 residues. The CDR3 DNA reads as TGTGCCGGCAGCCTCTCTGGTCGCGAGCAGTACTTC. This gives the protein CAGSLSGREQYF.

There are many counts of this clonotype. The chain uses TRBV19 and TRBJ2-4; tentative D call: TRBD1 (5 bases). Germline V gene sequence: CDR1 LNHDA, CDR2 SQIVND (reference sequence). V gave up 1 base and J gave up 1 base, with 14 bases separating them. This CDR3 comprises 17 residues. The CDR3 region has the DNA TGTGCCAGTAGTATAGCCAGGGATGCTCCTGCCAAAAACATTCAGTACTTC. It specifies CASSIARDAPAKNIQYF.

This chain joins TRBV20-1 and TRBJ2-1, with D perhaps TRBD1 (6 bases). The CDR3 has 17 amino acids. Trimming removed 3 bases from V and 4 bases from J, with 22 bases in between. CDR1 and CDR2 from the germline V gene are DFQATT and SNEGSKA (reference sequence). CDR3 protein: CSARPRIYRTEYNEQFF. In nucleotides, the CDR3 is TGCAGTGCTAGGCCGCGAATTTATAGGACAGAATACAATGAGCAGTTCTTC.

This clonotype was seen a handful of times. The chain couples TRBV6-2 or TRBV6-3 to TRBJ2-1; D call uncertain. V was trimmed by 0 bases and J by 6 bases, leaving 9 bases between them. Germline loops: CDR1 MNHEY, CDR2 SVGEGT. The CDR3 sequence is 14 residues long. CDR3 coding DNA: TGTGCCAGCAGTTACTCGATATGGGCCAATGAGCAGTTCTTC. Translation gives CASSYSIWANEQFF.

This clonotype turned up a few times. This sequence joins TRBV9 and TRBJ1-2, with TRBD1 matching 7 bases. The ends lost 7 bases at V and 2 bases at J; junction bases unmatched: 11. Germline V gene data show CDR1 as SGDLS and CDR2 as YYNGEE. CDR3 size: 15 residues. The CDR3 protein is CASSSGPGGNYGYTF. The CDR3 nucleotides are TGTGCCAGCTCCTCCGGTCCAGGGGGAAACTATGGCTACACCTTC.

This rearrangement joins TRBV7-2 to TRBJ2-5; D possibly corresponds to TRBD1 (5 bases). The CDR3 length is 14 residues. CDR1 is SGHTA and CDR2 is FQGNSA in the germline V gene. V was clipped by 5 bases and J by 1 base, with 11 bases between them. CDR3 bases: TGTGCCAGCAGCCTAGACAGTGCCCAAGAGACCCAGTACTTC. It specifies CASSLDSAQETQYF. Combining the CDR3 with reference TRBV7-2 and TRBJ2-5 gives the whole variable domain GAGVSQSPSNKVTEKGKDVELRCDPISGHTALYWYRQSLGQGLEFLIYFQGNSAPDKSGLPSDRFSAERTGGSVSTLTIQRTQQEDSAVYLCASSLDSAQETQYFGPGTRLLVL.

This chain joins TRBV6-6 and TRBJ2-5, with 10 bases that match TRBD1. Matching the DNA end better, TRBJ2-7 makes the J call doubtful. CDR3 length equals 15 residues. The germline V gene encodes CDR1 MNHNY and CDR2 SVGAGI (reference sequence). The DNA of the CDR3 is TGTGCCAGCAGTTCACGACAGGGGGCTGTGGACGAGCAGTACTTC. Protein sequence: CASSSRQGAVDEQYF.

This clonotype was detected only a few times. DNA for the CDR3: TGTGCCAGCAGTTTGGGGACAGGGAGACGGACTAATGAAAAACTGTTTTTT. Its translation: CASSLGTGRRTNEKLFF. The V gene is TRBV12-3 or TRBV12-4, the J gene TRBJ1-4, with 9 nucleotides matching TRBD1. This CDR3 region has 17 residues. The trim removed 3 bases at V and 2 bases at J, leaving 7 bases unmatched.

This clonotype was recorded a few times. The gene calls are TRBV30 and TRBJ1-3; D perhaps matches TRBD1 (6 bases). V lost 2 bases to trimming and J lost 4 bases, with 12 bases between them. Germline CDR1 GTSNPN, CDR2 SVGIG (reference sequence). This CDR3 spans 14 amino acids. CDR3 DNA sequence: TGTGCCTGGAGTACAGGGTCAGAAGGAAACACCATATATTTT. Encoded protein: CAWSTGSEGNTIYF.

The V gene is TRBV6-5, the J gene TRBJ2-5; 16 bases align to TRBD2. CDR1 and CDR2 from the germline V gene are MNHEY and SVGAGI. V trimming: 2 bases; J trimming: 5 bases; junction bases outside the gene matches: 8. The CDR3 covers 18 residues. CDR3 amino acids: CASSYQAGTSGGAETQYF. The CDR3 nucleotides read TGTGCCAGCAGTTACCAAGCCGGGACTAGCGGGGGGGCCGAGACCCAGTACTTC.

The V and J genes are TRBV18 and TRBJ2-4; the D gene is possibly TRBD1 (6 bases). Trimming stripped 2 bases from V and 6 bases from J, with 14 bases between. Germline CDR1 KGHSH, CDR2 LQKENI. This CDR3 spans 15 amino acids. CDR3 DNA: TGTGCCAGCTCACCATCGGTCAGGGGCCTAAACATTCAGTACTTC. The encoded protein is CASSPSVRGLNIQYF.

This clonotype was observed a few times. V usage is TRBV7-9 and J usage is TRBJ2-7; TRBD2 matches at 8 bases. V was pared by 7 bases and J by 1 base, with 9 bases of the junction left unmatched. The length of the CDR3 is 15 residues. Looked up from germline, CDR1 is SEHNR and CDR2 is FQNEAQ (reference sequence). The CDR3 is CASTVERGTSYEQYF. As DNA, the CDR3 is TGTGCCAGCACAGTGGAGCGGGGGACTTCCTACGAGCAGTACTTC.

Worth noting for this clonotype: One end of the junction is discordant with germline, which a read error may explain. This rearrangement joins TRBV7-2 to TRBJ2-7; D possibly corresponds to TRBD1 (6 bases). This CDR3 has 16 residues. Looked up from germline, CDR1 is SGHTA and CDR2 is FQGNSA. The CDR3 is CASSLGPLDSSYEQYF. The CDR3 coding sequence is TGTGCCAGCAGTTTAGGACCCTTGGACAGTTCCTACGAGCAGTACTTC.

V usage is TRBV12-3 or TRBV12-4 and J usage is TRBJ2-5, with 7 bases matching TRBD2. TRBJ2-1 explains the end of the DNA better; the J call may be wrong. There are 16 residues in the CDR3. CDR3 region: CASSSPGGLLANEQFF. CDR3 sequence (DNA): TGTGCCAGCAGTTCCCCGGGAGGCCTTCTTGCCAATGAGCAGTTCTTC.

The chain is built from TRBV12-3 or TRBV12-4 and TRBJ1-2, with D tentatively TRBD1 (6 bases). Trimming stripped 5 bases from V and 6 bases from J, with 16 bases between. The CDR3 is 14 amino acids. CDR3 sequence reads: CASSPRGRGNGYTF. The CDR3 DNA reads TGTGCCAGCAGTCCCCGGGGCAGGGGAAATGGCTACACCTTC.

The V and J genes are TRBV7-2 and TRBJ1-1; TRBD1 agrees at 9 bases. This CDR3 is built from 16 residues. Trimming at V came to 4 bases and at J to 4 bases, leaving 10 bases not matched to a gene. CDR1 and CDR2 from the germline V gene are SGHTA and FQGNSA. The CDR3 DNA sequence: TGTGCCAGCAGCTACCGGGGGACAGGGCAGGCCACTGAAGCTTTCTTT. As protein: CASSYRGTGQATEAFF.

The J gene is TRBJ1-5, the V gene TRBV4-1; D call uncertain. The CDR3 contains 16 residues. Between the trimmed V and J ends, which lost 0 bases and 7 bases, there was a span of 16 bases. The germline V gene has CDR1 MGHRA and CDR2 YSYEKL. CDR3 DNA: TGCGCCAGCAGCCAAGAAGTGGGAGGACGGAGGCAGCCCCAGCATTTT. Protein: CASSQEVGGRRQPQHF.

V is TRBV10-3 and J is TRBJ2-5, with a weak D call TRBD2 (7 bases). Germline V lookup: CDR1 ENHRY, CDR2 SYGVKD. This CDR3 comprises 15 residues. V lost 7 bases to trimming and J lost 7 bases, with 22 bases between them. The CDR3 loop is CAINNGGPQIGTQYF. The CDR3 DNA follows: TGTGCCATCAATAACGGGGGGCCCCAGATTGGGACCCAGTACTTC.

V is TRBV29-1 and J is TRBJ2-3; maybe TRBD1 (5 bases). The CDR3 extends over 15 amino acids. CDR1 is SQVTM and CDR2 is ANQGSEA in the germline V gene. V was clipped by 3 bases and J by 2 bases, with 15 bases between them. CDR3 DNA: TGCAGCGTTGATGGCAGGGCAGGCCCCACAGATACGCAGTATTTT. Residues: CSVDGRAGPTDTQYF.

The V call is TRBV10-3, the J call TRBJ2-7, with TRBD2 as a possible D gene (7 bases). The germline gives CDR1 ENHRY, CDR2 SYGVKD. There are 17 residues in the CDR3. DNA for the CDR3: TGTGCCAGCAGTTACACCCCGGGGAGGGGGAGAGGCTACGAGCAGTACGTC. It yields the protein CASSYTPGRGRGYEQYV.

This clonotype was detected only a few times. This sequence joins TRBV29-1 and TRBJ2-5; D gene unclear. The CDR3 totals 12 residues. Germline V CDR1 and CDR2: SQVTM, ANQGSEA. V shed 6 bases and J shed 5 bases, with 13 bases lying between them. The CDR3 is CSVHWPSETQYF. The CDR3 coding sequence is TGCAGCGTCCACTGGCCTTCGGAGACCCAGTACTTC.

This clonotype was counted ten times or more. The chain recombines TRBV27 with TRBJ2-1; no clear D. CDR1 MNHEY and CDR2 SMNVEV come from the germline V gene (reference sequence). CDR3 length equals 12 residues. V dropped 5 bases and J dropped 6 bases, with 8 bases sitting between them. The CDR3 DNA reads TGTGCCAGCAGTGCGGTACGCAATGAGCAGTTCTTC. Amino acid sequence: CASSAVRNEQFF.

This clonotype came up a few times. The chain carries TRBV12-3 or TRBV12-4 and TRBJ2-1, with 11 bases matching TRBD2. J gave up 4 bases and V 6 bases, and 8 bases lay outside the gene matches. This CDR3 comprises 16 residues. The CDR3 DNA reads TGTGCCAGCAGACGGCTAGCGGGGGGTAGGTACAATGAGCAGTTCTTC. Its translation: CASRRLAGGRYNEQFF.

The rearrangement joins TRBV2 to TRBJ1-1; TRBD1 matches 9 bases. V shed 11 bases and J 0 bases; nucleotides not matched to a gene: 10. Germline values: CDR1 SNHLY, CDR2 FYNNEI. This CDR3 contains 15 residues. Here the CDR3 DNA reads TGTGCCGGCACGGACAGGGGTCACATGAACACTGAAGCTTTCTTT. Its translation: CAGTDRGHMNTEAFF.

The chain has TRBV20-1 and TRBJ2-2; D is perhaps TRBD2 (7 bases). Deletions cut 1 base from V and 8 bases from J, with 11 bases between. In germline, CDR1 is DFQATT, CDR2 SNEGSKA (reference sequence). CDR3 length: 13 residues. The CDR3 DNA follows: TGCAGTGCTAGAGCGGCGGGGGCTGGGGAGCTGTTTTTT. It specifies CSARAAGAGELFF.

This clonotype was observed a handful of times. The genes are TRBV5-1 and TRBJ2-5, with D maybe TRBD1 (6 bases). Looked up from germline, CDR1 is SGHRS and CDR2 is YFSETQ. The length of the CDR3 is 16 residues. Between the trimmed V and J ends, which lost 3 bases and 1 base, there was a span of 16 bases. The chain's CDR3 is CASSSEPQGSQETQYF. CDR3 DNA sequence: TGCGCCAGCAGCTCGGAACCTCAGGGGTCCCAAGAGACCCAGTACTTC.

This clonotype was seen a handful of times. The chain recombines TRBV5-1 with TRBJ2-5; 7 bases fit TRBD2. V lost 0 bases to trimming and J lost 7 bases; unmatched junction nucleotides: 6. This CDR3 comprises 14 residues. In germline, CDR1 is SGHRS, CDR2 YFSETQ. This CDR3 reads CASSLATSVWTQYF. Here the CDR3 DNA reads TGCGCCAGCAGCTTGGCCACTAGCGTGTGGACCCAGTACTTC.

The CDR3 region is CASSLTTTGTGELFF. The DNA for the CDR3 is TGTGCCAGCAGCTTAACTACCACCGGCACCGGGGAGCTGTTTTTT. The chain combines TRBV7-7 with TRBJ2-2; no firm D call. V shed 2 bases and J shed 4 bases, with 11 bases lying between them. CDR3 size: 15 residues. Germline V gene sequence: CDR1 SSHAT, CDR2 FNYEAQ (reference sequence).

This clonotype was recorded only once. The rearrangement uses TRBV24-1 and TRBJ2-1; D is unresolved. V lost 0 bases to trimming and J lost 8 bases, with 7 bases between them. The CDR3 is 13 amino acids. Germline CDR1 is KGHDR and CDR2 is SFDVKD. The chain's CDR3 is CATSDLPLDEQFF. The DNA of the CDR3 is TGTGCCACCAGTGATTTGCCTCTGGATGAGCAGTTCTTC.